The source of this T cell receptor (beta chain) is a study of blood T cell repertoires in COVID-19. Study-wide background: Acute-phase and convalescent COVID-19 samples originated in the United States, Italy and Spain. From T cells, B-cell-depleted T cells, or PBMCs came the material, which was cDNA or gDNA.

Looked up from germline, CDR1 is GTSNPN and CDR2 is SVGIG (reference sequence). The CDR3 is made up of 13 amino acids. V lost 2 bases to trimming and J lost 15 bases, with 20 bases between them. Measured with immunoSEQ multiplex PCR; TCRdb has only the in-frame clones, and not every one. The data contain roughly 150,000 clones, around 85% of them seen just once; the ten biggest clones take up approximately 5.6%. The sequence was obtained from a woman in her thirties or forties with acute COVID-19. Sequenced input: PBMCs or T cells enriched from blood (not recorded which). The V gene is TRBV30, the J gene TRBJ2-1; tentative D call: TRBD1 (7 bases). The CDR3 DNA reads as TGTGCCTGGAGTCCCTACAGGGGTGCTAGCGCGTTCTTC. Translating it yields CAWSPYRGASAFF. The entire variable domain, with the rest obtained from reference TRBV30 and TRBJ2-1, is as follows: SQTIHQWPATLVQPVGSPLSLECTVEGTSNPNLYWYRQAAGRGLQLLFYSVGIGQISSEVPQNLSASRPQDRQFILSSKKLLLSDSGFYLCAWSPYRGASAFFGPGTRLTVL.